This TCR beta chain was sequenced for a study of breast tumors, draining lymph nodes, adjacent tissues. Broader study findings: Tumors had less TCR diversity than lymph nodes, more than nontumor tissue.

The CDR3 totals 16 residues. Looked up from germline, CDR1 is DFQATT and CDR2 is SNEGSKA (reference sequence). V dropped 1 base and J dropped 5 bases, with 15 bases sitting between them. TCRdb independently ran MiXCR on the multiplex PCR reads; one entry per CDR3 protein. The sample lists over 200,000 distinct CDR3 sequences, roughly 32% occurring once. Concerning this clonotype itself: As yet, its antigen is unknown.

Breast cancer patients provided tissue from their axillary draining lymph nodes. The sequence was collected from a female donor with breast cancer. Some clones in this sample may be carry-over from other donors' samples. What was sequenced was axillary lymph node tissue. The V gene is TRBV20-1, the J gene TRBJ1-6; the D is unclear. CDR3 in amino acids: CSARVSGRRDNSPLHF. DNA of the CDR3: TGCAGTGCTAGAGTTAGCGGGAGAAGGGATAATTCACCCCTCCACTTT.